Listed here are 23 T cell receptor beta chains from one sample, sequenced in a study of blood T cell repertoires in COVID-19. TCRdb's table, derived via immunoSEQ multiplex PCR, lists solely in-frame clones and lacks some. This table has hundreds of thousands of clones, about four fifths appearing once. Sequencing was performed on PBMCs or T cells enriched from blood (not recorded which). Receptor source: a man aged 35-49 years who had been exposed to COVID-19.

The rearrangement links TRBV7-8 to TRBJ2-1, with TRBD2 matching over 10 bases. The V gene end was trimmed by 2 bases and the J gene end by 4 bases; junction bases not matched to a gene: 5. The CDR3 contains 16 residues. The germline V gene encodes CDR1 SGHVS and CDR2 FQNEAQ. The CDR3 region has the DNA TGTGCCAGCAGCTTATCGGGACTAGCGCAATACAATGAGCAGTTCTTC. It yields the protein CASSLSGLAQYNEQFF.

The CDR3 coding sequence is TGTGCCACCAGTGGGTCCAGCGGGAAGAGTACGGAGACCCAGTACTTC. Amino acid sequence: CATSGSSGKSTETQYF. The rearrangement joins TRBV24-1 to TRBJ2-5; 7 nucleotides match TRBD2. This CDR3 is built from 16 residues. The V gene end was trimmed by 5 bases and the J gene end by 5 bases; junction bases not matched to a gene: 13. Germline-derived CDR1 and CDR2 are KGHDR and SFDVKD.

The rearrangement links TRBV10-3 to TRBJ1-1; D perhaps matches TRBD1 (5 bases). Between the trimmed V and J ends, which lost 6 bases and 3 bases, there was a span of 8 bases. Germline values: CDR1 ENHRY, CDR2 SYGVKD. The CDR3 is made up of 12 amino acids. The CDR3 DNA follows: TGTGCCATCAGGGGGGAGGACACTGAAGCTTTCTTT. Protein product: CAIRGEDTEAFF.

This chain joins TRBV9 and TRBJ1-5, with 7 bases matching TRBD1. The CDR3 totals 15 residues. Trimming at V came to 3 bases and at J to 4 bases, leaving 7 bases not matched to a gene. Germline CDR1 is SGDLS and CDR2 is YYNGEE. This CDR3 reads CASSATGLWNQPQHF. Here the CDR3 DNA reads TGTGCCAGCAGCGCGACAGGGTTGTGGAATCAGCCCCAGCATTTT.

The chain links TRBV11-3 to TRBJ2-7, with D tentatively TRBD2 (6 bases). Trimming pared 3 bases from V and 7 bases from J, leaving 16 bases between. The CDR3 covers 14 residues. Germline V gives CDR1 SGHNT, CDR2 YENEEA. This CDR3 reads CASSLGGPVVEQYF. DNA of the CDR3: TGTGCCAGCAGCTTGGGGGGACCAGTTGTGGAGCAGTACTTC.

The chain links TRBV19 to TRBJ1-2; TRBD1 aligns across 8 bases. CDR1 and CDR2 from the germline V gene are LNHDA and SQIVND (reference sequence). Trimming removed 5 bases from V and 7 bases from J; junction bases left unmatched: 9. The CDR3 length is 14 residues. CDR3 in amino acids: CASSPTGDYRGYTF. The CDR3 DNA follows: TGTGCCAGTAGTCCGACAGGGGATTATCGTGGCTACACCTTC.

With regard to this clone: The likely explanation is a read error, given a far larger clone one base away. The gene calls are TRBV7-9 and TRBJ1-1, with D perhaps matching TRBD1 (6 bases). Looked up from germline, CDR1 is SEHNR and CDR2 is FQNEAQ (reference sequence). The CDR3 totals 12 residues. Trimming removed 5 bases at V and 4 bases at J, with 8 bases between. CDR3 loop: CASSTGFTEAFF. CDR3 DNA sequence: TGTGCCAGCAGCACAGGGTTCACTGAAGCTTTCTTT.

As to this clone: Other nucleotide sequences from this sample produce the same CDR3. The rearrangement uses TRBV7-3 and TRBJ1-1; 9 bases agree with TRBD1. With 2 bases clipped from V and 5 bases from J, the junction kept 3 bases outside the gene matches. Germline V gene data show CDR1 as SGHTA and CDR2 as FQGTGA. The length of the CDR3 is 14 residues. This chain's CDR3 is CASSLGTGRTEAFF. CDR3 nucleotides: TGTGCCAGCAGCTTAGGGACAGGGAGAACTGAAGCTTTCTTT.

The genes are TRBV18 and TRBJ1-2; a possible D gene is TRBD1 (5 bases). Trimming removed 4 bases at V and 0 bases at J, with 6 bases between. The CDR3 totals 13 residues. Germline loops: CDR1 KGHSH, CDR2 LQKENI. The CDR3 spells CASSRGPNYGYTF. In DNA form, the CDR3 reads TGTGCCAGCTCACGGGGCCCTAACTATGGCTACACCTTC.

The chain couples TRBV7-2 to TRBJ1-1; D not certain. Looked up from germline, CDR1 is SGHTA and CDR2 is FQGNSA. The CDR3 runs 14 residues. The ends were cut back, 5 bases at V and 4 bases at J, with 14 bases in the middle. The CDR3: CASSRGGSATEAFF. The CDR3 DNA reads TGTGCCAGCAGCAGAGGAGGTAGCGCCACTGAAGCTTTCTTT.

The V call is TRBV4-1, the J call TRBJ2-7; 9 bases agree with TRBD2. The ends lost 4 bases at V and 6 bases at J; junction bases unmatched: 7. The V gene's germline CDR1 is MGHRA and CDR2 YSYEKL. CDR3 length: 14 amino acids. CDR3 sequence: CASSPRVAGVEQYF. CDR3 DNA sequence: TGCGCCAGCAGCCCCCGGGTAGCGGGAGTCGAGCAGTACTTC.

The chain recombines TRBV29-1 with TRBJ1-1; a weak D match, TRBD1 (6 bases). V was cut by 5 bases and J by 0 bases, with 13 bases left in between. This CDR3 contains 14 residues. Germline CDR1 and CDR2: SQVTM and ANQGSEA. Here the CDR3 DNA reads TGCAGCGTTCGGGGGGGCAGAATGAACACTGAAGCTTTCTTT. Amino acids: CSVRGGRMNTEAFF.

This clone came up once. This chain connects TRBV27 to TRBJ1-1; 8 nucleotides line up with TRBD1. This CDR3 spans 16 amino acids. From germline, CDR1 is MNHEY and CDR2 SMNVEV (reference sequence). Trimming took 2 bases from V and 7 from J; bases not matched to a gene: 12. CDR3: CASSLGVTGAFGEAFF. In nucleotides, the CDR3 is TGTGCCAGCAGTTTAGGGGTGACAGGGGCTTTTGGTGAAGCTTTCTTT.

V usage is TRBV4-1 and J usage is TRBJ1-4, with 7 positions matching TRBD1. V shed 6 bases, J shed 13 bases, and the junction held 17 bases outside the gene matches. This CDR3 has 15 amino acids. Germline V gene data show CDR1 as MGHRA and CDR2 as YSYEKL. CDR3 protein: CASSGASARQGTLFF. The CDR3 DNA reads TGCGCCAGCAGTGGTGCTAGTGCGAGACAGGGTACACTGTTTTTT.

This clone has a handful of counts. CDR3 DNA sequence: TGTGCCAGCCCCCCGGGGGACAGGGTGTGGGACTATGGCTACACCTTC. It yields the protein CASPPGDRVWDYGYTF. The genes are TRBV2 and TRBJ1-2, with 9 bases that match TRBD1. J was trimmed by 3 bases and V by 8 bases; bases with no gene match: 13. The CDR3 loop spans 16 amino acids. CDR1 and CDR2 (germline): SNHLY, FYNNEI.

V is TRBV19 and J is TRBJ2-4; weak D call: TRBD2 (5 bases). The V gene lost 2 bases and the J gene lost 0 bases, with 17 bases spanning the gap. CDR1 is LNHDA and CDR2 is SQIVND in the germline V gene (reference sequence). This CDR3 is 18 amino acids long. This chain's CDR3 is CASSIRGPGNRAKNIQYF. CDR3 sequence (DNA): TGTGCCAGTAGTATACGTGGTCCGGGAAACCGAGCCAAAAACATTCAGTACTTC.

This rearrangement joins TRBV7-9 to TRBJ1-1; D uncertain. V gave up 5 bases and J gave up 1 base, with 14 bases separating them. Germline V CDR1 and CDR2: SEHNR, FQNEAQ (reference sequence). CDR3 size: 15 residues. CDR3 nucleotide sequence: TGTGCCAGCAGCAGAAACCAGGTTCAGAACACTGAAGCTTTCTTT. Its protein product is CASSRNQVQNTEAFF.

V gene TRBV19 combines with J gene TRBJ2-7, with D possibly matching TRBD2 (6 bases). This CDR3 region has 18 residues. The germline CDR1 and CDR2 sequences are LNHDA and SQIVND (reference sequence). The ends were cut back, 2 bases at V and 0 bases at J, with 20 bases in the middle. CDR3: CASSIPLGWRDVSYEQYF. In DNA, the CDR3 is TGTGCCAGTAGTATACCCTTAGGTTGGCGGGACGTCTCCTACGAGCAGTACTTC.

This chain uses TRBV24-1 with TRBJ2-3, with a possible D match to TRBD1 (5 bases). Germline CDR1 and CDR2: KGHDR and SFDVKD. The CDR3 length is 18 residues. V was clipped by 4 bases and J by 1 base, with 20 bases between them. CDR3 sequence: CATSETKGREYGTDTQYF. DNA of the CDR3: TGTGCCACCAGTGAGACCAAGGGCAGGGAATATGGCACAGATACGCAGTATTTT.

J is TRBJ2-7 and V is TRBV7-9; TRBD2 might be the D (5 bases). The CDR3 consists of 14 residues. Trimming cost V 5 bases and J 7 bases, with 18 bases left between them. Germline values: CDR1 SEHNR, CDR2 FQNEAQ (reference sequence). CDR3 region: CASSPNFGNPEQYF. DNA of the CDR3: TGTGCCAGCAGCCCTAACTTCGGGAATCCTGAGCAGTACTTC.

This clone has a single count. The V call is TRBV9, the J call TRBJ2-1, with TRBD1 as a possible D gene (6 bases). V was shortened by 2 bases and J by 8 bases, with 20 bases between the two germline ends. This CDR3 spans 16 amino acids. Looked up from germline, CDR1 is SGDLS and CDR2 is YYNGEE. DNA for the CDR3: TGTGCCAGCAGCGTCGAAACCGGGCCACAGGGCTATGAGCAGTTCTTC. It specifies CASSVETGPQGYEQFF.

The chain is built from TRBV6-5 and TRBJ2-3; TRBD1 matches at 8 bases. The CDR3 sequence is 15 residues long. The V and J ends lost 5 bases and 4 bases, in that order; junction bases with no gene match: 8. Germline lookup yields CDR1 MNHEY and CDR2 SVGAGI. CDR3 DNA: TGTGCCAGCAGTCAGTCGACAGGGGCCGCAGATACGCAGTATTTT. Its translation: CASSQSTGAADTQYF.

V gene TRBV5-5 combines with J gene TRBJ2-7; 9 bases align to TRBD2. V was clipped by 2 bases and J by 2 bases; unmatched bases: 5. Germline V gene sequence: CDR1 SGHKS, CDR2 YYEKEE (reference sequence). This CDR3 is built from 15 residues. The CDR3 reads CASSFGLAKTYEQYF. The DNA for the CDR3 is TGTGCCAGCAGCTTCGGACTAGCGAAAACCTACGAGCAGTACTTC.